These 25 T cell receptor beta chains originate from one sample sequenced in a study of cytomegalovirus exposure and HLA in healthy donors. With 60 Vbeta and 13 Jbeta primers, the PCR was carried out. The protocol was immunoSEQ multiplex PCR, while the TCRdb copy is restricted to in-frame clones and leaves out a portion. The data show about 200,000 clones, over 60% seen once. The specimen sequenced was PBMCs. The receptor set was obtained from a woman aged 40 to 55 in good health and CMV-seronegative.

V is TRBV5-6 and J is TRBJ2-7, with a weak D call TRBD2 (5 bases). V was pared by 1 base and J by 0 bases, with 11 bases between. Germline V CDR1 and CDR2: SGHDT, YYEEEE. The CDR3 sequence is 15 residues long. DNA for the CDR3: TGTGCCAGCAGCTTGCGGGGATTATACTCCTACGAGCAGTACGTC. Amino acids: CASSLRGLYSYEQYV.

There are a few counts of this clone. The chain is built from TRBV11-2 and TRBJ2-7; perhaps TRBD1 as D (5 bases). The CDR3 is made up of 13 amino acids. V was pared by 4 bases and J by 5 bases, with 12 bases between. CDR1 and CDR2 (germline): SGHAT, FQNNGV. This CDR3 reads CASSSTGNHEQYV. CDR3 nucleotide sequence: TGTGCCAGCAGCTCAACAGGCAATCACGAGCAGTACGTC.

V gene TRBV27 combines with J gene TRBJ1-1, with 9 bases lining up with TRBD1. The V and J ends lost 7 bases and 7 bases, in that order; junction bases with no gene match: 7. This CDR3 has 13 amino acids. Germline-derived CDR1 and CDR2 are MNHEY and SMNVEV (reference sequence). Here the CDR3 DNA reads TGTGCCAGCAAGAGACAGGGGGGAATTGAAGCTTTCTTT. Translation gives CASKRQGGIEAFF.

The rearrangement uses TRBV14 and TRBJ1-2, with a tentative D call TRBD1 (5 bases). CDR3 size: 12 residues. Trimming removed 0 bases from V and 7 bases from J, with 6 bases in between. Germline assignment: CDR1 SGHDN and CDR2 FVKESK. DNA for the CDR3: TGTGCCAGCAGCCAAGACAGGGTTGGCTACACCTTC. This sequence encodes CASSQDRVGYTF.

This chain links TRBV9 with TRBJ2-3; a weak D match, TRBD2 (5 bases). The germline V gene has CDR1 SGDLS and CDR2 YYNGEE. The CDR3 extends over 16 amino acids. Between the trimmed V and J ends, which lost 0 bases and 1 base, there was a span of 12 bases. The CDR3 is CASSVGPAGGTDTQYF. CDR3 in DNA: TGTGCCAGCAGCGTAGGACCCGCCGGGGGCACAGATACGCAGTATTTT.

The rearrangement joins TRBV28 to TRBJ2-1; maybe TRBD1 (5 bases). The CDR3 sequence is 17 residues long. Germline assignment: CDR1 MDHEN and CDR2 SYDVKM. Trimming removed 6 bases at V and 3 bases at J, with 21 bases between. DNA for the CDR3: TGTGCCAGCAGGACCCAGGCGACAGTGGTTCGCTACAATGAGCAGTTCTTC. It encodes CASRTQATVVRYNEQFF.

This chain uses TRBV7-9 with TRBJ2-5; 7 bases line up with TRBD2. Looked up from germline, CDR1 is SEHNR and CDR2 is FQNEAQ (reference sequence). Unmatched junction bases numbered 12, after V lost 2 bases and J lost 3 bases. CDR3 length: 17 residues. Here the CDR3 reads CASSLYKARLAEETQYF. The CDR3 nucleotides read TGTGCCAGCAGCTTATATAAGGCGAGGCTAGCGGAAGAGACCCAGTACTTC.

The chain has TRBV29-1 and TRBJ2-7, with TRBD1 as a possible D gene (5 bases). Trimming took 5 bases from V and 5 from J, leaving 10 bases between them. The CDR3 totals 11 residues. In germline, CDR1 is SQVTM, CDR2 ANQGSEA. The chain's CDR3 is CSVPQGHEQYF. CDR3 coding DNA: TGCAGCGTTCCTCAGGGCCACGAGCAGTACTTC.

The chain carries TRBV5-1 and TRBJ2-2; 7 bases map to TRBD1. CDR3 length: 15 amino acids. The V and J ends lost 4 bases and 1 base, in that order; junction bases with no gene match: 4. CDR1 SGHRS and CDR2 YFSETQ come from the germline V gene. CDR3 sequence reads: CASSPWTGNTGELFF. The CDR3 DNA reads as TGCGCCAGCAGCCCGTGGACAGGGAACACCGGGGAGCTGTTTTTT.

CDR3 region: CASRSRGGPINYGYTF. CDR3 coding DNA: TGTGCCAGTAGATCGCGCGGGGGTCCCATTAACTATGGCTACACCTTC. The chain employs TRBV19 and TRBJ1-2, with D possibly TRBD1 on 5 matching bases. CDR3 length: 16 residues. Germline V gene data show CDR1 as LNHDA and CDR2 as SQIVND (reference sequence). V was shortened by 6 bases and J by 1 base, with 18 bases between the two germline ends.

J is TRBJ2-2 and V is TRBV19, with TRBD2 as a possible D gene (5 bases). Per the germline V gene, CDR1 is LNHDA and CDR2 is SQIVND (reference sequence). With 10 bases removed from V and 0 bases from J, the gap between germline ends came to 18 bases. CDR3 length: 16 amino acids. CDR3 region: CATSGAAGANTGELFF. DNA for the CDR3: TGTGCCACCTCCGGTGCGGCGGGCGCGAACACCGGGGAGCTGTTTTTT.

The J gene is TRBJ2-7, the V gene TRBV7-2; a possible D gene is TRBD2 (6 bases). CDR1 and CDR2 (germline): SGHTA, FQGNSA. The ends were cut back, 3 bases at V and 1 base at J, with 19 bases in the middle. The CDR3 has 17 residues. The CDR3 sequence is CASSFSTGDTSSYEQYV. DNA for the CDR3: TGTGCCAGCAGCTTTTCGACGGGAGACACTTCTTCCTACGAGCAGTACGTC.

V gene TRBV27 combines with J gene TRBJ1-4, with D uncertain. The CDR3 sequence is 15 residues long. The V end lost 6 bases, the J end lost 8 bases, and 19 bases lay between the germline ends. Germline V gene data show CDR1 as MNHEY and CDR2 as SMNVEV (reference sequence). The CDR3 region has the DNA TGTGCCAGCAGCCACCGCGGGGTTCCAAGGGAAAAACTGTTTTTT. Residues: CASSHRGVPREKLFF.

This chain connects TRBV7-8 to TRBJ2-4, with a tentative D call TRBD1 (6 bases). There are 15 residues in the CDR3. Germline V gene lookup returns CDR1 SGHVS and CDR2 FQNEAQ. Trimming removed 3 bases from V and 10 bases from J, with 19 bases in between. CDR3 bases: TGTGCCAGCAGCTTCAATGAGGGGCAGGGGAAGATTCAGTACTTC. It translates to CASSFNEGQGKIQYF.

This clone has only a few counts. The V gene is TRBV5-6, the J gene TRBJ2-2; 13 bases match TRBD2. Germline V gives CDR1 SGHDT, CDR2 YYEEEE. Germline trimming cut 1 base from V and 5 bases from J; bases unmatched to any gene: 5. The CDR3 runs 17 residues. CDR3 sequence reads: CASSLSGLAGETGELFF. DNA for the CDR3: TGTGCCAGCAGCTTGTCCGGACTAGCGGGGGAAACCGGGGAGCTGTTTTTT. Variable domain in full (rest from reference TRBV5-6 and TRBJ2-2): DAGVTQSPTHLIKTRGQQVTLRCSPKSGHDTVSWYQQALGQGPQFIFQYYEEEERQRGNFPDRFSGHQFPNYSSELNVNALLLGDSALYLCASSLSGLAGETGELFFGEGSRLTVL.

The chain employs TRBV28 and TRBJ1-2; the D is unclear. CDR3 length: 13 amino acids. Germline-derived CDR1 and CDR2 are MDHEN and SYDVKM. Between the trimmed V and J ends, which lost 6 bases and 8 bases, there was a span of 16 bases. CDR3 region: CASSLDRTMGYTF. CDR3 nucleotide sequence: TGTGCCAGCAGCTTGGATCGAACTATGGGCTACACCTTC.

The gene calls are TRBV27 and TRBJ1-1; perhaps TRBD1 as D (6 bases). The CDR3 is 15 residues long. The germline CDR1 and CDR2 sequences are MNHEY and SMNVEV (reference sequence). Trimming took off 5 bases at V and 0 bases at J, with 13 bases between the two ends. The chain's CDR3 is CASSPQGKLNTEAFF. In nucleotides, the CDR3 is TGTGCCAGCAGTCCCCAGGGGAAGCTGAACACTGAAGCTTTCTTT.

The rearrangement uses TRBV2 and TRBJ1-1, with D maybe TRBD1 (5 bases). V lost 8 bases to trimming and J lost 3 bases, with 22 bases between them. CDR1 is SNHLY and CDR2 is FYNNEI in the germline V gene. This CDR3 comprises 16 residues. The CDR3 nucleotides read TGTGCCAGCGCCGTGGGAATAGACAGACATCACACTGAAGCTTTCTTT. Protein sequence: CASAVGIDRHHTEAFF.

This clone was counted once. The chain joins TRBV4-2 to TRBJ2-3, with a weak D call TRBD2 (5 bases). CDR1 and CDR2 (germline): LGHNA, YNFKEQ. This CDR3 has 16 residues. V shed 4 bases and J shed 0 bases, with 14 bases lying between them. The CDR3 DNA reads TGTGCCAGCAGCCGTGCCGGGGAAAGTAGCACAGATACGCAGTATTTT. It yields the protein CASSRAGESSTDTQYF.

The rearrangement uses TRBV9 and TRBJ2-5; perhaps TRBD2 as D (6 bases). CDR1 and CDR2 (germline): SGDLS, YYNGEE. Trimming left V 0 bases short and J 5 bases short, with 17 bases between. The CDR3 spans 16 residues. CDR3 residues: CASSVGPEGGIETQYF. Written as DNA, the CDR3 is TGTGCCAGCAGCGTAGGCCCGGAGGGCGGAATTGAGACCCAGTACTTC. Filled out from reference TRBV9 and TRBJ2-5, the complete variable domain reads DSGVTQTPKHLITATGQRVTLRCSPRSGDLSVYWYQQSLDQGLQFLIQYYNGEERAKGNILERFSAQQFPDLHSELNLSSLELGDSALYFCASSVGPEGGIETQYFGPGTRLLVL.

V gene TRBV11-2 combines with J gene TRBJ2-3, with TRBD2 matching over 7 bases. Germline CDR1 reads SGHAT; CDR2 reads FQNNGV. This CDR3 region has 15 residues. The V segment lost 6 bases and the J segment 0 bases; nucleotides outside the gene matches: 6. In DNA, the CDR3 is TGTGCCAGCAGGATTTGGGGGGGGAGCACAGATACGCAGTATTTT. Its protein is CASRIWGGSTDTQYF.

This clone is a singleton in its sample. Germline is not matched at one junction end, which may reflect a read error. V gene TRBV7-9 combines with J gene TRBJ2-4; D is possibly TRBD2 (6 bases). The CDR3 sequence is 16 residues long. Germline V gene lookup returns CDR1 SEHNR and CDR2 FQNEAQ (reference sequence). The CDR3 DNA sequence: TGTTCCAGCAGCTTTTGGAGGGTGGGAGCCAAAAACATTCAGTACTTC. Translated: CSSSFWRVGAKNIQYF.

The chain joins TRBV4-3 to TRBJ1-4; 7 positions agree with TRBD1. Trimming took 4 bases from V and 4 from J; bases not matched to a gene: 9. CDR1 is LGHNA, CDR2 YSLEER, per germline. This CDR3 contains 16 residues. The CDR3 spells CASSRLTGPFNEKLFF. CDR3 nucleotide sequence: TGCGCCAGCAGCCGGTTGACAGGGCCTTTTAATGAAAAACTGTTTTTT.

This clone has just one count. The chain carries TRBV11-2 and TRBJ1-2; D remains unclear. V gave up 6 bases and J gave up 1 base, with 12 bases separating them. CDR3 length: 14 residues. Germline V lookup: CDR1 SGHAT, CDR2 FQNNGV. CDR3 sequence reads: CASSTKPRNYGYTF. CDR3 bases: TGTGCCAGCAGTACTAAGCCTCGTAACTATGGCTACACCTTC.

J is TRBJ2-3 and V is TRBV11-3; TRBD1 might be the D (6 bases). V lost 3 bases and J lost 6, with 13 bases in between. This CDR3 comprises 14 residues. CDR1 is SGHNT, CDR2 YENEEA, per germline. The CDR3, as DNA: TGTGCCAGCAGCTTCTCGGCAGGGGCTGATACGCAGTATTTT. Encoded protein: CASSFSAGADTQYF.